These T cell receptor beta chains were read from a single sample in a study of CD4+ T cells in melanoma. Sequenced by immunoSEQ multiplex PCR; TCRdb stores in-frame clones only, minus some. This table holds roughly 150,000 clones, 80% to 95% found once. The source of these receptors is a human donor with melanoma. CDR3s include the opening cysteine and the closing phenylalanine or tryptophan. Fields, in order: clone size, J gene, V gene, D gene, CDR3 protein. The D gene is left open where the match is weak. Where a row states a size, it is once, few, many or the class of an expanded clone; other rows omit it.

clone_size: -; j_call: TRBJ2-2; v_call: TRBV6-4; d_call: TRBD1; cdr3_aa: CASSLTGAGELFF
clone_size: once; j_call: TRBJ1-5; v_call: TRBV7-9; d_call: TRBD1; cdr3_aa: CASSGTGGNQPQHF
clone_size: -; j_call: TRBJ2-2; v_call: TRBV29-1; d_call: -; cdr3_aa: CSVAVDITELFF
clone_size: -; j_call: TRBJ1-1; v_call: TRBV6-1; d_call: -; cdr3_aa: CASTGTAITEAFF
clone_size: once; j_call: TRBJ1-6; v_call: TRBV2; d_call: TRBD1; cdr3_aa: CASSVPGTGGGKGAPLHF
clone_size: -; j_call: TRBJ2-3; v_call: TRBV30; d_call: -; cdr3_aa: CAWSRQGGLRTDTQYF
clone_size: -; j_call: TRBJ1-5; v_call: TRBV5-6; d_call: TRBD1; cdr3_aa: CASSSGTGGAFMQPQHF
clone_size: -; j_call: TRBJ1-4; v_call: TRBV5-6; d_call: -; cdr3_aa: CASSLWFGTGNEKLFF
clone_size: -; j_call: TRBJ2-5; v_call: TRBV6-5; d_call: -; cdr3_aa: CASSYSYELTWETQYF
clone_size: -; j_call: TRBJ1-3; v_call: TRBV7-2; d_call: -; cdr3_aa: CASSTRAGNTIYF
clone_size: once; j_call: TRBJ1-5; v_call: TRBV5-8; d_call: TRBD1; cdr3_aa: CASSSTGGGLGGPQHF
clone_size: -; j_call: TRBJ1-1; v_call: TRBV4-1; d_call: TRBD1; cdr3_aa: CASSQARGGTEAFF
clone_size: -; j_call: TRBJ2-5; v_call: TRBV5-1; d_call: TRBD2; cdr3_aa: CASSLGLAGGVQETQYF
clone_size: -; j_call: TRBJ2-7; v_call: TRBV5-1; d_call: -; cdr3_aa: CASSLAGKTDYEQYF
clone_size: -; j_call: TRBJ1-2; v_call: TRBV6-5; d_call: TRBD1; cdr3_aa: CASTRQGSIRYGYTF
clone_size: once; j_call: TRBJ1-1; v_call: TRBV4-1; d_call: -; cdr3_aa: CASSQGLLGFGLAFF
clone_size: -; j_call: TRBJ1-1; v_call: TRBV10-3; d_call: -; cdr3_aa: CAISGSGGTEAFF
clone_size: -; j_call: TRBJ1-1; v_call: TRBV6-1; d_call: TRBD1; cdr3_aa: CASSRRQGSGTEAFF
clone_size: -; j_call: TRBJ1-5; v_call: TRBV7-2; d_call: -; cdr3_aa: CASSLETGWNQPQHF
clone_size: -; j_call: TRBJ1-1; v_call: TRBV12-5; d_call: -; cdr3_aa: CASALRRGAEAFF
clone_size: -; j_call: TRBJ1-5; v_call: TRBV19; d_call: -; cdr3_aa: CASSGSSRQPQHF
clone_size: -; j_call: TRBJ2-4; v_call: TRBV4-1; d_call: TRBD1; cdr3_aa: CASSHTRDRTRGGQYIQYF
clone_size: -; j_call: TRBJ2-1; v_call: TRBV5-1; d_call: -; cdr3_aa: CASSFSGINNEQFF
clone_size: -; j_call: TRBJ1-6; v_call: TRBV20-1; d_call: -; cdr3_aa: CSARGNSPLHF
clone_size: once; j_call: TRBJ1-2; v_call: TRBV7-9; d_call: -; cdr3_aa: CASSLSWDGYTF
clone_size: -; j_call: TRBJ1-1; v_call: TRBV29-1; d_call: -; cdr3_aa: CSVASRLWAFF
clone_size: -; j_call: TRBJ2-3; v_call: TRBV2; d_call: -; cdr3_aa: CASNGPGSTDTQYF
clone_size: -; j_call: TRBJ2-7; v_call: TRBV11-2; d_call: TRBD2; cdr3_aa: CASSSVTSGGNYEQYF
clone_size: -; j_call: TRBJ1-1; v_call: TRBV5-1; d_call: -; cdr3_aa: CASSPYSLVGTEAFF
clone_size: -; j_call: TRBJ2-1; v_call: TRBV4-1; d_call: TRBD2; cdr3_aa: CASSRASGGLYNEQFF
clone_size: -; j_call: TRBJ2-5; v_call: TRBV5-1; d_call: -; cdr3_aa: CASSDIPGPRARETQYF
clone_size: -; j_call: TRBJ2-7; v_call: TRBV4-1; d_call: -; cdr3_aa: CASSQETPGSYEQYF
clone_size: -; j_call: TRBJ1-1; v_call: TRBV4-1; d_call: -; cdr3_aa: CASSQKRLVLGHSEAFF
clone_size: -; j_call: TRBJ2-7; v_call: TRBV19; d_call: TRBD2; cdr3_aa: CASSIGPSGGLYEQYF
clone_size: once; j_call: TRBJ1-2; v_call: TRBV30; d_call: -; cdr3_aa: CAWGRANYGYTF
clone_size: -; j_call: TRBJ2-5; v_call: TRBV7-8; d_call: -; cdr3_aa: CASSLQTLRGETQYF
clone_size: -; j_call: TRBJ2-1; v_call: TRBV4-1; d_call: -; cdr3_aa: CASSLYMSSYNEQFF
clone_size: -; j_call: TRBJ1-1; v_call: TRBV2; d_call: -; cdr3_aa: CASSQMNTEAFF
clone_size: -; j_call: TRBJ2-2; v_call: TRBV6-7; d_call: -; cdr3_aa: CASSYVAGVRETGELFF
clone_size: -; j_call: TRBJ2-2; v_call: TRBV7-3; d_call: TRBD1; cdr3_aa: CASRFGTGNTGELFF
clone_size: -; j_call: TRBJ1-1; v_call: TRBV11-2; d_call: -; cdr3_aa: CASSLVSGSYTEAFF
clone_size: -; j_call: TRBJ1-5; v_call: TRBV19; d_call: -; cdr3_aa: CASSIARNQPQHF
clone_size: -; j_call: TRBJ1-5; v_call: TRBV10-3; d_call: -; cdr3_aa: CAISPGGRNQPQHF
clone_size: -; j_call: TRBJ2-3; v_call: TRBV5-4; d_call: TRBD2; cdr3_aa: CASSKTSGGSTDTQYF
clone_size: -; j_call: TRBJ1-4; v_call: TRBV30; d_call: -; cdr3_aa: CAWEVRGAEKLFF
clone_size: -; j_call: TRBJ1-1; v_call: TRBV5-1; d_call: -; cdr3_aa: CASSLTGAGAFF
clone_size: -; j_call: TRBJ1-1; v_call: TRBV9; d_call: TRBD1; cdr3_aa: CASSEGGRNTEAFF
clone_size: once; j_call: TRBJ1-1; v_call: TRBV11-1; d_call: -; cdr3_aa: CASSHSGRAFF
clone_size: -; j_call: TRBJ1-5; v_call: TRBV4-1; d_call: -; cdr3_aa: CASSQGPHSTNQPQHF
clone_size: once; j_call: TRBJ2-5; v_call: TRBV4-1; d_call: -; cdr3_aa: CASSLGTQEWETQYF
clone_size: -; j_call: TRBJ1-1; v_call: TRBV5-1; d_call: -; cdr3_aa: CASSAGSFNTEAFF
clone_size: -; j_call: TRBJ1-2; v_call: TRBV25-1; d_call: -; cdr3_aa: CASSEFGVNYGYTF
clone_size: once; j_call: TRBJ1-2; v_call: TRBV2; d_call: TRBD1; cdr3_aa: CASSRVGQAYGYTF